This T cell receptor (beta chain) was captured by sequencing in a study of T cell responses to AZD1222 COVID-19 vaccine. About this clone itself: Its cognate antigen is unknown.

Study-wide findings and caveats: Two AZD1222 doses significantly raised spike-specific TCR breadth and depth over controls. Baseline seropositives among AZD1222 recipients totaled only six or seven. Nearly half of spike-specific TCRs reportedly target unmutated variant regions. It should be noted that donors were predominantly white British and more often female, and clonal diversity was possibly underestimated.

The assay was immunoSEQ multiplex PCR, and TCRdb's table has in-frame clones only and misses some. The data show under 120,000 clones, 90% to 95% seen once. The CDR3 spans 16 residues. Germline V gives CDR1 MNHNY, CDR2 SVGAGI (reference sequence). With 5 bases clipped from V and 1 base from J, the junction kept 8 bases outside the gene matches. Specimen: peripheral blood, collected on day 0 of AZD1222 vaccination. The receptor's source is an adult in good health. V usage is TRBV6-6 and J usage is TRBJ1-5; 7 nucleotides match TRBD1. CDR3 sequence reads: CASSRRGQVSNQPQHF. In DNA form, the CDR3 reads TGTGCCAGCAGTCGAAGAGGACAGGTGAGCAATCAGCCCCAGCATTTT.